These 13 T cell receptor beta chains were all obtained from the same sample, sequenced in a study of CD8 T cells in Susac syndrome. The RNA input was roughly 0.45 to 1 ug, and it was reverse transcribed with random hexamers. From the immunoSEQ multiplex PCR reads, TCRdb called clonotypes with MiXCR, one entry per CDR3 protein. This table holds around 80,000 distinct CDR3 sequences, around 93% found once. Sequences were obtained from CD8+ T cells from PBMCs. The receptors come from a human donor with Susac syndrome.

The chain employs TRBV11-3 and TRBJ2-1; 7 bases agree with TRBD2. Germline V gene lookup returns CDR1 SGHNT and CDR2 YENEEA. V trimming: 1 base; J trimming: 10 bases; junction bases outside the gene matches: 4. The CDR3 sequence is 13 residues long. The CDR3 nucleotides are TGTGCCAGCAGCTTAGTGGCAGCGGGAGAGCAGTTCTTC. This encodes CASSLVAAGEQFF. Full variable domain (rest looked up from reference TRBV11-3 and TRBJ2-1): EAGVVQSPRYKIIEKKQPVAFWCNPISGHNTLYWYLQNLGQGPELLIRYENEEAVDDSQLPKDRFSAERLKGVDSTLKIQPAELGDSAVYLCASSLVAAGEQFFGPGTRLTVL.

The chain uses TRBV6-6 and TRBJ2-1, with D uncertain. Trimming removed 6 bases at V and 8 bases at J, with 11 bases between. CDR3 length equals 12 residues. Germline V lookup: CDR1 MNHNY, CDR2 SVGAGI (reference sequence). The CDR3 sequence is CASRPNFDEQFF. The DNA for the CDR3 is TGTGCCAGCAGACCAAATTTCGATGAGCAGTTCTTC.

This chain links TRBV9 with TRBJ1-2; D may be TRBD1 (6 bases). This CDR3 spans 17 amino acids. Trimming took 2 bases from V and 0 from J, leaving 17 bases between them. Germline V gene sequence: CDR1 SGDLS, CDR2 YYNGEE. The CDR3, as DNA: TGTGCCAGCAGCGTGGGGCTGGTGGCAGGGGCTAACTATGGCTACACCTTC. As protein: CASSVGLVAGANYGYTF.

V usage is TRBV9 and J usage is TRBJ2-6; D tentatively fits TRBD1 or TRBD2 (6 bases each). Trimming removed 7 bases at V and 3 bases at J, with 14 bases between. CDR3 size: 15 residues. CDR1 SGDLS and CDR2 YYNGEE come from the germline V gene. The DNA of the CDR3 is TGTGCCAGCTCCCGAGGGGGGTATGGGGCCAACGTCCTGACTTTC. This gives the protein CASSRGGYGANVLTF.

The chain joins TRBV20-1 to TRBJ2-1; D unclear. The DNA end lines up better with TRBJ2-7; the J call may be wrong. This CDR3 contains 14 residues. Germline V CDR1 and CDR2: DFQATT, SNEGSKA (reference sequence). The CDR3 is CSARDGASLSEQYF. The CDR3 coding sequence is TGCAGTGCTAGAGATGGCGCTAGTCTCTCCGAGCAGTACTTC.

The chain combines TRBV19 with TRBJ1-2; 9 bases agree with TRBD1. The CDR3 contains 14 residues. Looked up from germline, CDR1 is LNHDA and CDR2 is SQIVND (reference sequence). V trimming: 7 bases; J trimming: 4 bases; junction bases outside the gene matches: 7. Here the CDR3 DNA reads TGTGCCAGTACCCCTTTGGACAGGGGCTATGGCTACACCTTC. Its translation is CASTPLDRGYGYTF.

This clonotype came up once. CDR3 DNA: TGTGCCAGCAGTGCCGGACAGGGGGCCCAAGAGACCCAGTACTTC. It is translated as CASSAGQGAQETQYF. The chain has TRBV27 and TRBJ2-5; 11 nucleotides align to TRBD1. This CDR3 contains 15 residues. The V gene's germline CDR1 is MNHEY and CDR2 SMNVEV (reference sequence). With V trimmed by 5 bases and J by 1 base, 3 bases remained unmatched.

The rearrangement links TRBV12-3 or TRBV12-4 to TRBJ2-5; 16 bases are shared with TRBD2. The CDR3 spans 19 residues. Trimming at V came to 2 bases and at J to 5 bases, leaving 11 bases not matched to a gene. The CDR3 nucleotides read TGTGCCAGCAGTTTACCCCCGGGACTAGCGGGAGGGCCAAAGGAGACCCAGTACTTC. It is translated as CASSLPPGLAGGPKETQYF.

Only one count was recorded for this clonotype. This chain connects TRBV11-2 to TRBJ2-7; D remains unclear. V was pared by 2 bases and J by 4 bases, with 9 bases between. The CDR3 length is 13 residues. The germline V gene encodes CDR1 SGHAT and CDR2 FQNNGV. As DNA, the CDR3 is TGTGCCAGCAGCTTATCTCCGGGTTACGAGCAGTACTTC. It specifies CASSLSPGYEQYF.

In this sample, this clonotype turned up once. A read error may produce the germline difference seen at one junction end. The CDR3 DNA reads as TGTGCCGCCAGTGATCCCGGACAGGGTGGCACAGATACGCAGTATTTT. As protein: CAASDPGQGGTDTQYF. This chain links TRBV24-1 with TRBJ2-3; 8 bases map to TRBD1. Germline CDR1 is KGHDR and CDR2 is SFDVKD. The CDR3 is made up of 16 amino acids.

This chain links TRBV28 with TRBJ1-1; D unresolved. Germline CDR1 reads MDHEN; CDR2 reads SYDVKM. The CDR3 is 12 residues long. Trimming removed 7 bases at V and 1 base at J, with 7 bases between. CDR3 in DNA: TGTGCCAGCACCCGACCGAACACTGAAGCTTTCTTT. Encoded protein: CASTRPNTEAFF.

V gene TRBV9 combines with J gene TRBJ2-1, with 7 positions matching TRBD1. The junction had 7 bases not matched to a gene; V was cut back by 3 bases and J by 4 bases. Germline assignment: CDR1 SGDLS and CDR2 YYNGEE. CDR3 size: 15 residues. CDR3 in amino acids: CASSAAGTAYNEQFF. The CDR3 bases are TGTGCCAGCAGCGCCGCCGGGACAGCTTACAATGAGCAGTTCTTC.

This clonotype was seen once. V is TRBV20-1 and J is TRBJ2-5; a weak D match, TRBD2 (6 bases). CDR1 DFQATT and CDR2 SNEGSKA come from the germline V gene (reference sequence). The CDR3 totals 13 residues. V gave up 4 bases and J gave up 4 bases, with 13 bases separating them. This chain's CDR3 is CSAMLGSGETQYF. CDR3 nucleotide sequence: TGCAGTGCTATGCTGGGTAGCGGAGAGACCCAGTACTTC.